The source of this T cell receptor (beta chain) is a study of control samples from healthy donors and cancer patients. Repertoires were generated with immunoSEQ multiplex PCR, while TCRdb's copy carries only in-frame clones and drops some. The table has about 160,000 clones, around 94% seen once; the top ten hold approximately 15%. This CDR3 is built from 14 residues. Germline V CDR1 and CDR2: SGHRS, YFSETQ. Trimming shortened V by 5 bases and J by 2 bases, and 12 bases separated the two germline ends. This clone occurred once. The clonotype comes from a man aged 60 to 69 with colorectal cancer. Sequenced input: PBMCs. V usage is TRBV5-1 and J usage is TRBJ2-3; TRBD1 might be the D (6 bases). The CDR3 nucleotides read TGCGCCAGCAGATATGGGACACACACAGATACGCAGTATTTT. It codes for CASRYGTHTDTQYF.